This TCR beta chain emerged from a study of blood T cell repertoires in COVID-19. Looking at the study overall: Material from acute and convalescent COVID-19 was sourced from the United States, Italy and Spain.

Assay: immunoSEQ multiplex PCR; the TCRdb copy retains only in-frame clones and omits some. The sample shows 150,000 or so clones, roughly 86% of them seen only once. The CDR3 spans 11 residues. V lost 1 base, J lost 6 bases, and 6 bases lay in between. The germline CDR1 and CDR2 sequences are DFQATT and SNEGSKA (reference sequence). This TCR came from a woman between 65 and 79 years old with COVID-19, enrolled during active disease. The material sequenced was peripheral blood. The chain uses TRBV20-1 and TRBJ1-2; D might be TRBD1 (5 bases). CDR3 sequence reads: CSARVQDGYTF. DNA for the CDR3: TGCAGTGCTAGAGTACAGGATGGCTACACCTTC.